What follows are 25 T cell receptor beta chains derived from one specimen sequenced in a study of shared clonotypes between healthy human individuals (dated by TCRdb to the early 2020s). Library creation used the immunoSEQ multiplex PCR assay. As stored in TCRdb, this immuneACCESS dataset retains in-frame rearrangements with V and J assigned. A fraction of the clones does not appear; measured against another copy, unresolved V genes explain less than half of the discrepancy, and the remainder lacks a known reason. The sample table shows about 1.5 million clones, and roughly 96% are seen once. The ten biggest clones cover roughly 1.1% of the sample. Sequencing was done on a sample of naive CD4+ T cells sorted from blood. The cell subset or site label of this sample denotes: CD45RA+ positively selected. The receptors shown here come from a man younger than 40 in good health.

This clone was observed a single time. The chain is built from TRBV4-1 and TRBJ2-1; TRBD2 is a possible D gene (6 bases). Germline loops: CDR1 MGHRA, CDR2 YSYEKL. Trimming shortened V by 4 bases and J by 8 bases, and 24 bases separated the two germline ends. The CDR3 loop spans 17 amino acids. CDR3 region: CASSLLWVGGTADEQFF. The CDR3 coding sequence is TGCGCCAGCAGCCTTCTGTGGGTCGGCGGGACGGCGGATGAGCAGTTCTTC.

The chain uses TRBV5-6 and TRBJ2-1; 15 bases map to TRBD2. The CDR3 extends over 16 amino acids. The germline V gene encodes CDR1 SGHDT and CDR2 YYEEEE. With 4 bases clipped from V and 6 bases from J, the junction kept 5 bases outside the gene matches. The CDR3 sequence is CASSGGTSGRRNEQFF. CDR3 DNA sequence: TGTGCCAGCAGCGGGGGGACTAGCGGGAGGCGCAATGAGCAGTTCTTC.

V and J are TRBV2 and TRBJ2-3, with no clear D. V shed 4 bases and J shed 3 bases, with 14 bases lying between them. There are 15 residues in the CDR3. Germline assignment: CDR1 SNHLY and CDR2 FYNNEI. This chain's CDR3 is CASSVMGSRTDTQYF. For the CDR3, the DNA is TGTGCCAGCAGTGTGATGGGTTCGCGTACAGATACGCAGTATTTT.

The table lists this clone with a count of one. This chain connects TRBV15 to TRBJ2-4; the D gene is possibly TRBD1 (5 bases). Trimming cost V 1 base and J 3 bases, with 10 bases left between them. Per germline, CDR1 LNHNV and CDR2 YYDKDF (reference sequence). The CDR3 spans 15 residues. The CDR3 sequence: CATSRVRGNKNIQYF. CDR3 coding DNA: TGTGCCACCAGCAGAGTAAGGGGTAACAAAAACATTCAGTACTTC.

The chain joins TRBV5-4 to TRBJ2-3; maybe TRBD2 (6 bases). CDR1 and CDR2 (germline): SGHNT, YYREEE (reference sequence). The CDR3 has 18 amino acids. The germline V and J ends were trimmed by 7 bases and 0 bases, with 24 bases remaining between them. The CDR3 nucleotides are TGTGCCAGCTCCAGGTGGACTATATCACCCACTAGCACAGATACGCAGTATTTT. This sequence encodes CASSRWTISPTSTDTQYF. The full variable domain, in which reference TRBV5-4 and TRBJ2-3 provide the parts outside the CDR3, is ETGVTQSPTHLIKTRGQQVTLRCSSQSGHNTVSWYQQALGQGPQFIFQYYREEENGRGNFPPRFSGLQFPNYSSELNVNALELDDSALYLCASSRWTISPTSTDTQYFGPGTRLTVL.

The chain employs TRBV10-1 and TRBJ1-3; maybe TRBD1 (5 bases). The CDR3 is made up of 15 amino acids. The germline CDR1 and CDR2 sequences are WNHNN and SYGVQD (reference sequence). With 2 bases removed from V and 4 bases from J, the gap between germline ends came to 12 bases. CDR3 sequence reads: CASSEGSGHGNTIYF. As DNA, the CDR3 is TGCGCCAGCAGTGAGGGGTCGGGGCACGGAAACACCATATATTTT.

DNA for the CDR3: TGTGCCATCAGCGCGTATTCTAGCGGGAGTGGGTACGAGCAGTACTTC. This gives the protein CAISAYSSGSGYEQYF. The rearrangement links TRBV10-3 to TRBJ2-7; 10 nucleotides align to TRBD2. The V and J ends lost 6 bases and 4 bases, in that order; junction bases with no gene match: 12. Germline CDR1 reads ENHRY; CDR2 reads SYGVKD. This CDR3 has 16 residues.

This chain connects TRBV27 to TRBJ2-3; D ambiguous. CDR1 is MNHEY, CDR2 SMNVEV, per germline (reference sequence). This CDR3 has 12 residues. V lost 9 bases, J lost 2 bases, and 9 bases lay in between. The CDR3 loop is CASRLDTDTQYF. CDR3 nucleotides: TGTGCCAGTCGCCTTGACACAGATACGCAGTATTTT.

This clone was observed a handful of times. V is TRBV7-2 and J is TRBJ2-5; tentative D call: TRBD1 (5 bases). The V end was cut by 5 bases, the J end by 2 bases, with 12 bases between. The CDR3 totals 14 residues. Germline V CDR1 and CDR2: SGHTA, FQGNSA. The CDR3 DNA sequence: TGTGCCAGCAGCCCAAGCAGGGCACAAGAGACCCAGTACTTC. Amino acid sequence: CASSPSRAQETQYF. The variable domain in full, completed from reference TRBV7-2 and TRBJ2-5, reads GAGVSQSPSNKVTEKGKDVELRCDPISGHTALYWYRQSLGQGLEFLIYFQGNSAPDKSGLPSDRFSAERTGGSVSTLTIQRTQQEDSAVYLCASSPSRAQETQYFGPGTRLLVL.

The table lists this clone with a count of one. The chain recombines TRBV19 with TRBJ2-3; D possibly uses TRBD1 or TRBD2 (5 bases each). Germline CDR1 reads LNHDA; CDR2 reads SQIVND (reference sequence). The V and J ends lost 1 base and 4 bases respectively, with 9 bases between them. The CDR3 runs 14 residues. The CDR3 spells CASSIGGVSDTQYF. The CDR3 DNA sequence: TGTGCCAGTAGTATAGGAGGGGTATCAGATACGCAGTATTTT.

This rearrangement joins TRBV4-3 to TRBJ2-1, with 9 bases identical to TRBD2. This CDR3 comprises 14 residues. The trim removed 0 bases at V and 14 bases at J, leaving 8 bases unmatched. Germline V lookup: CDR1 LGHNA, CDR2 YSLEER. Here the CDR3 reads CASSQDPRRGREFF. The CDR3 nucleotides read TGCGCCAGCAGCCAAGACCCCCGCCGCGGGAGGGAGTTCTTC.

The V call is TRBV11-2, the J call TRBJ2-7; TRBD1 is a possible D gene (6 bases). CDR3 length: 13 residues. The germline CDR1 and CDR2 sequences are SGHAT and FQNNGV. V shed 5 bases and J shed 2 bases, with 10 bases lying between them. The chain's CDR3 is CASSTGMAYEQYF. CDR3 DNA sequence: TGTGCCAGCAGCACAGGGATGGCCTACGAGCAGTACTTC.

This chain uses TRBV7-9 with TRBJ1-3; D is uncertain. Trimming took off 3 bases at V and 0 bases at J, with 9 bases between the two ends. Germline CDR1 and CDR2: SEHNR and FQNEAQ (reference sequence). This CDR3 spans 15 amino acids. The CDR3 DNA sequence: TGTGCCAGCAGCTTGGGCGCAAGCTCTGGAAACACCATATATTTT. It encodes CASSLGASSGNTIYF.

The CDR3 DNA reads TGTGCCAGCAGCGTGGGACTAGCGGGGAGACTGCCCACCTACAATGAGCAGTTCTTC. Amino acid sequence: CASSVGLAGRLPTYNEQFF. This chain connects TRBV9 to TRBJ2-1, with TRBD2 identical over 13 bases. Germline values: CDR1 SGDLS, CDR2 YYNGEE. This CDR3 has 19 residues. Germline trimming cut 2 bases from V and 2 bases from J; bases unmatched to any gene: 10.

This clone was counted once. The chain joins TRBV10-1 to TRBJ2-3; the D call may be TRBD1 or TRBD2 (5 bases each). Germline CDR1 is WNHNN and CDR2 is SYGVQD (reference sequence). V shed 0 bases and J shed 4 bases, with 8 bases lying between them. The CDR3 totals 14 residues. Here the CDR3 DNA reads TGCGCCAGCAGTGAGTCATTGGGGGCAGATACGCAGTATTTT. Protein product: CASSESLGADTQYF.

The chain employs TRBV4-1 and TRBJ2-7; tentatively, D is TRBD2 (7 bases). V lost 0 bases to trimming and J lost 7 bases, with 10 bases between them. Germline CDR1 is MGHRA and CDR2 is YSYEKL. The CDR3 has 13 residues. The DNA of the CDR3 is TGCGCCAGCAGCCAAGAGGGAGGGGGAGAGCAGTACTTC. It encodes CASSQEGGGEQYF.

The V call is TRBV2, the J call TRBJ2-7; 10 nucleotides agree with TRBD1. The length of the CDR3 is 14 residues. Looked up from germline, CDR1 is SNHLY and CDR2 is FYNNEI. The ends lost 4 bases at V and 4 bases at J; junction bases unmatched: 4. The CDR3 bases are TGTGCCAGCAGTGGGAGGACAGGGGGTTACGAGCAGTACTTC. This gives the protein CASSGRTGGYEQYF.

The CDR3 nucleotides read TGCGCCAGCAGCCAAGGGGGGACAGGGAGGTCGAACACTGAAGCTTTCTTT. This codes for CASSQGGTGRSNTEAFF. This chain joins TRBV4-1 and TRBJ1-1, with 9 bases matching TRBD1. CDR1 and CDR2 (germline): MGHRA, YSYEKL. Trimming removed 1 base from V and 1 base from J; junction bases left unmatched: 7. CDR3 length: 17 amino acids.

This clone was seen once. J is TRBJ1-3 and V is TRBV5-1, with D tentatively TRBD1 (5 bases). This CDR3 is 16 amino acids long. Germline V gives CDR1 SGHRS, CDR2 YFSETQ. V was cut by 0 bases and J by 4 bases, with 14 bases left in between. In nucleotides, the CDR3 is TGCGCCAGCAGCTTGGGACAGAACCTCTACGGAAACACCATATATTTT. It is translated as CASSLGQNLYGNTIYF. The variable domain in full, completed from reference TRBV5-1 and TRBJ1-3, reads KAGVTQTPRYLIKTRGQQVTLSCSPISGHRSVSWYQQTPGQGLQFLFEYFSETQRNKGNFPGRFSGRQFSNSRSEMNVSTLELGDSALYLCASSLGQNLYGNTIYFGEGSWLTVV.

This clone was seen a handful of times. This chain links TRBV19 with TRBJ1-5, with 8 nucleotides matching TRBD1. This CDR3 comprises 14 residues. Germline V gene data show CDR1 as LNHDA and CDR2 as SQIVND (reference sequence). V lost 8 bases, J lost 6 bases, and 9 bases stayed unmatched. CDR3 amino acids: CASRPGQVAQPQHF. The CDR3 DNA is TGTGCCAGTCGACCGGGACAGGTCGCTCAGCCCCAGCATTTT.

This clone appeared a single time. The chain recombines TRBV9 with TRBJ2-3; weak D call: TRBD2 (6 bases). Germline CDR1 is SGDLS and CDR2 is YYNGEE. V was cut by 3 bases and J by 3 bases, with 11 bases left in between. There are 14 residues in the CDR3. The CDR3, as DNA: TGTGCCAGCAGCGCGGGGACTGAAACAGATACGCAGTATTTT. Its protein product is CASSAGTETDTQYF.

CDR3 nucleotide sequence: TGCGCCAGCAGCTTGGCCGAGGGCGGACTCTCCTACGAGCAGTACTTC. Encoded protein: CASSLAEGGLSYEQYF. This chain uses TRBV5-1 with TRBJ2-7; D is perhaps TRBD2 (5 bases). V lost 0 bases and J 0 bases, leaving 13 bases between the germline ends. Germline V gene lookup returns CDR1 SGHRS and CDR2 YFSETQ. CDR3 length equals 16 residues. The complete variable domain, with remaining parts taken from reference TRBV5-1 and TRBJ2-7, reads KAGVTQTPRYLIKTRGQQVTLSCSPISGHRSVSWYQQTPGQGLQFLFEYFSETQRNKGNFPGRFSGRQFSNSRSEMNVSTLELGDSALYLCASSLAEGGLSYEQYFGPGTRLTVT.

This chain uses TRBV28 with TRBJ2-7, with D possibly TRBD1 on 6 matching bases. Germline loops: CDR1 MDHEN, CDR2 SYDVKM. V was clipped by 7 bases and J by 0 bases, with 13 bases between them. The CDR3 spans 14 residues. CDR3 region: CASTLQGSSYEQYF. The CDR3 DNA reads TGTGCCAGCACTCTCCAGGGGAGCTCCTACGAGCAGTACTTC.

The sample holds one count of this clone. This sequence joins TRBV5-1 and TRBJ2-3; 7 bases are shared with TRBD2. This CDR3 is built from 16 residues. V shed 0 bases, J shed 4 bases, and the junction held 8 bases outside the gene matches. Germline-derived CDR1 and CDR2 are SGHRS and YFSETQ. The DNA for the CDR3 is TGCGCCAGCAGCTTGGCTCTAGCGGAGGGAGCAGATACGCAGTATTTT. It yields the protein CASSLALAEGADTQYF.

The chain joins TRBV9 to TRBJ2-7; 11 bases align to TRBD1. V shed 0 bases, J shed 6 bases, and the junction held 5 bases outside the gene matches. Germline assignment: CDR1 SGDLS and CDR2 YYNGEE. This CDR3 has 15 amino acids. CDR3 residues: CASSVEDRGQLEQYF. DNA of the CDR3: TGTGCCAGCAGCGTAGAGGACAGGGGGCAACTCGAGCAGTACTTC.